The source of this T cell receptor (beta chain) is a study of cytomegalovirus exposure and HLA in healthy donors. Both 60 Vbeta primers and 13 Jbeta primers went into the PCR. Clones were read by immunoSEQ multiplex PCR, and TCRdb kept only the in-frame ones, dropping some. The sample lists approximately 140,000 clones; about 79% were seen once. Per germline, CDR1 GTSNPN and CDR2 SVGIG (reference sequence). V lost 4 bases, J lost 7 bases, and 5 bases stayed unmatched. This CDR3 contains 14 residues. This chain uses TRBV30 with TRBJ2-1, with TRBD2 identical over 12 bases. This clonotype was sampled from a male donor in good health and CMV-seronegative. Sequencing input: PBMCs. CDR3 nucleotides: TGTGCCTGGACTAAAGGACTAGCGGGAAATGAGCAGTTCTTC. Protein sequence: CAWTKGLAGNEQFF.